These 26 T cell receptor beta chains share one sample of origin, sequenced in a study of control samples from healthy donors and cancer patients. Measured with immunoSEQ multiplex PCR; TCRdb has only the in-frame clones, and not every one. There are about 83,000 clones in the sample; around 92% occur only once, and around 17% lies in the top ten. What was sequenced was blood. These receptors were collected from a man between 45 and 60 years old in good health.

The genes are TRBV24-1 and TRBJ1-1; D is uncertain. V lost 8 bases, J lost 1 base, and 13 bases lay in between. Germline V gives CDR1 KGHDR, CDR2 SFDVKD. This CDR3 region has 14 residues. The CDR3 DNA reads as TGTGCCACCAAAGGCACCTCTTCGAACACTGAAGCTTTCTTT. Its protein product is CATKGTSSNTEAFF.

V usage is TRBV10-3 and J usage is TRBJ2-5; D gene unclear. The V end lost 9 bases, the J end lost 3 bases, and 14 bases lay between the germline ends. The CDR3 has 13 amino acids. Germline V gene lookup returns CDR1 ENHRY and CDR2 SYGVKD. In nucleotides, the CDR3 is TGTGCCATAATGGAGACGCCTAAAGAGACCCAGTACTTC. It is translated as CAIMETPKETQYF.

The chain links TRBV7-2 to TRBJ1-2; TRBD1 might be the D (6 bases). The CDR3 runs to 14 residues. Germline V gene data show CDR1 as SGHTA and CDR2 as FQGNSA. Trimming stripped 2 bases from V and 8 bases from J, with 15 bases between. The CDR3 here is CASSLSRGQKGYTF. CDR3 coding DNA: TGTGCCAGCAGCTTATCCCGGGGGCAGAAAGGCTACACCTTC.

This clone was counted only a few times. The V call is TRBV9, the J call TRBJ1-1, with unresolved D. Germline V lookup: CDR1 SGDLS, CDR2 YYNGEE. The CDR3 consists of 13 residues. V lost 2 bases, J lost 1 base, and 6 bases lay in between. The chain's CDR3 is CASSVSPNTEAFF. CDR3 in DNA: TGTGCCAGCAGCGTCAGCCCGAACACTGAAGCTTTCTTT.

The V and J genes are TRBV4-2 and TRBJ1-5; 9 bases are shared with TRBD1. V was clipped by 0 bases and J by 7 bases; unmatched bases: 4. The CDR3 runs 15 residues. Per germline, CDR1 LGHNA and CDR2 YNFKEQ. This chain's CDR3 is CASSQDGTGKQPQHF. CDR3 nucleotide sequence: TGTGCCAGCAGCCAAGATGGGACAGGGAAGCAGCCCCAGCATTTT.

The gene calls are TRBV19 and TRBJ2-2, with TRBD1 matching 8 bases. J lost 6 bases, V lost 6 bases, and 6 bases had no gene match. Germline V gives CDR1 LNHDA, CDR2 SQIVND (reference sequence). This CDR3 spans 14 amino acids. In DNA form, the CDR3 reads TGTGCCAGTAGCCTTTGGACAGGGCCCGGGGAGCTGTTTTTT. Encoded protein: CASSLWTGPGELFF.

This chain joins TRBV6-2 or TRBV6-3 and TRBJ2-5; D might be TRBD1 (5 bases). V lost 5 bases to trimming and J lost 1 base, with 14 bases between them. CDR3 length: 15 residues. From germline, CDR1 is MNHEY and CDR2 SVGEGT. The CDR3 coding sequence is TGTGCCAGCAGTGACGTTAAACAGGTCCAAGAGACCCAGTACTTC. Translated, it gives CASSDVKQVQETQYF.

The V call is TRBV15, the J call TRBJ2-5, with 7 bases identical to TRBD1. The CDR3 totals 15 residues. Looked up from germline, CDR1 is LNHNV and CDR2 is YYDKDF (reference sequence). The V segment lost 1 base and the J segment 3 bases; nucleotides outside the gene matches: 5. As DNA, the CDR3 is TGTGCCACCAGCAGAGTGCAGGGGACAGAAGAGACCCAGTACTTC. It translates to CATSRVQGTEETQYF.

The rearrangement links TRBV27 to TRBJ1-1, with D possibly matching TRBD1 (5 bases). The germline CDR1 and CDR2 sequences are MNHEY and SMNVEV (reference sequence). This CDR3 spans 15 amino acids. Trimming cost V 0 bases and J 1 base, with 9 bases left between them. The DNA for the CDR3 is TGTGCCAGCAGTTTATCCCCGCAGGGGAACACTGAAGCTTTCTTT. Amino acids: CASSLSPQGNTEAFF.

A single count supports this clone. The chain recombines TRBV7-9 with TRBJ2-5, with D hard to call. Germline CDR1 and CDR2: SEHNR and FQNEAQ (reference sequence). Trimming shortened V by 1 base and J by 4 bases, and 7 bases separated the two germline ends. This CDR3 spans 13 amino acids. In DNA form, the CDR3 reads TGTGCCAGCAGCTTAGGGGGAATAGAGACCCAGTACTTC. Translation: CASSLGGIETQYF.

The chain carries TRBV5-1 and TRBJ2-1; D is ambiguous. V was cut by 1 base and J by 4 bases, with 6 bases left in between. This CDR3 has 13 residues. The germline V gene encodes CDR1 SGHRS and CDR2 YFSETQ. CDR3 sequence (DNA): TGCGCCAGCAGCTTGTTAGGTTACAATGAGCAGTTCTTC. This codes for CASSLLGYNEQFF.

The chain couples TRBV7-2 to TRBJ1-6; no firm D call. The CDR3 runs 12 residues. V shed 2 bases and J shed 7 bases, with 3 bases lying between them. Per the germline V gene, CDR1 is SGHTA and CDR2 is FQGNSA. Here the CDR3 DNA reads TGTGCCAGCAGCTTATACAATTCACCCCTCCACTTT. Its protein product is CASSLYNSPLHF.

The chain has TRBV6-5 and TRBJ2-3; 8 positions match TRBD2. The CDR3 consists of 15 residues. Per the germline V gene, CDR1 is MNHEY and CDR2 is SVGAGI. V shed 5 bases, J shed 4 bases, and the junction held 8 bases outside the gene matches. CDR3 in DNA: TGTGCCAGCAGTCCCCGGGGGGGCATACCAGATACGCAGTATTTT. Translation gives CASSPRGGIPDTQYF.

This clone has only a few counts. The chain has TRBV14 and TRBJ2-1, with D possibly being TRBD2 (6 bases). V lost 4 bases, J lost 9 bases, and 16 bases lay in between. This CDR3 has 14 residues. Per the germline V gene, CDR1 is SGHDN and CDR2 is FVKESK. The CDR3: CASSPRMRGGEQFF. In nucleotides, the CDR3 is TGTGCCAGCAGCCCGCGAATGAGGGGAGGTGAGCAGTTCTTC.

The gene calls are TRBV12-3 or TRBV12-4 and TRBJ1-2, with D hard to call. The CDR3 covers 13 residues. V was clipped by 3 bases and J by 8 bases, with 13 bases between them. The CDR3: CASSLYPNQGYTF. CDR3 nucleotides: TGTGCCAGCAGTTTGTATCCGAACCAAGGCTACACCTTC.

The chain uses TRBV6-6 and TRBJ1-6; D is undetermined. Germline V gene sequence: CDR1 MNHNY, CDR2 SVGAGI (reference sequence). This CDR3 is 11 amino acids long. Trimming cost V 5 bases and J 7 bases, with 3 bases left between them. CDR3 in DNA: TGTGCCAGCAGTGAAAATTCACCCCTCCACTTT. Translation: CASSENSPLHF.

This clone has only one observation. The CDR3 nucleotides are TGTGCCAGCAGCATTACCGGGGGATACACTCCTTCACCCCTCCACTTT. Residues: CASSITGGYTPSPLHF. This chain connects TRBV5-5 to TRBJ1-6; a weak D match, TRBD1 (5 bases). Germline V gene data show CDR1 as SGHKS and CDR2 as YYEKEE (reference sequence). V lost 4 bases and J lost 9, with 20 bases in between. The CDR3 has 16 residues.

The DNA for the CDR3 is TGTGCCAGCAGCCGTGCGGCGGGGGCCTACACAGATACGCAGTATTTT. It encodes CASSRAAGAYTDTQYF. J is TRBJ2-3 and V is TRBV5-8, with a possible D match to TRBD2 (7 bases). This CDR3 contains 16 residues. CDR1 SGHTS and CDR2 YDEGEE come from the germline V gene. V dropped 4 bases and J dropped 2 bases, with 17 bases sitting between them.

The V gene is TRBV7-2, the J gene TRBJ2-2, with a possible D match to TRBD1 (6 bases). This CDR3 contains 16 residues. The germline gives CDR1 SGHTA, CDR2 FQGNSA. Trimming left V 2 bases short and J 3 bases short, with 13 bases between. The CDR3 region is CASSLKTGSDTGELFF. The CDR3 coding sequence is TGTGCCAGCAGCTTAAAGACAGGTTCGGACACCGGGGAGCTGTTTTTT.

The chain uses TRBV19 and TRBJ1-1; perhaps TRBD1 as D (6 bases). CDR1 is LNHDA, CDR2 SQIVND, per germline (reference sequence). The CDR3 runs to 14 residues. V lost 7 bases, J lost 2 bases, and 14 bases lay in between. CDR3 sequence reads: CASTQGRKNTEAFF. DNA of the CDR3: TGTGCCAGTACCCAGGGGAGGAAAAACACTGAAGCTTTCTTT.

The V call is TRBV5-1, the J call TRBJ1-1; tentatively, D is TRBD1 (5 bases). Germline assignment: CDR1 SGHRS and CDR2 YFSETQ. The CDR3 runs to 14 residues. V lost 7 bases and J 7 bases, leaving 20 bases between the germline ends. CDR3 bases: TGCGCCAGCTGGGATACAGGCCCCGGGAGTGAAGCTTTCTTT. Protein sequence: CASWDTGPGSEAFF.

V is TRBV7-2 and J is TRBJ1-6; 7 nucleotides match TRBD1. The V and J ends lost 3 bases and 10 bases, in that order; junction bases with no gene match: 6. This CDR3 has 14 amino acids. Germline V CDR1 and CDR2: SGHTA, FQGNSA. Here the CDR3 DNA reads TGTGCCAGCAGCTTTGGACAGGACCAATCACCCCTCCACTTT. It specifies CASSFGQDQSPLHF.

This sequence joins TRBV19 and TRBJ1-2; tentatively, D is TRBD1 (5 bases). The CDR3 sequence is 15 residues long. Germline assignment: CDR1 LNHDA and CDR2 SQIVND (reference sequence). Between the trimmed V and J ends, which lost 11 bases and 6 bases, there was a span of 25 bases. The CDR3 loop reads CAAQARFGLGDGYTF. CDR3 nucleotides: TGTGCCGCACAGGCAAGGTTTGGTTTAGGAGATGGCTACACCTTC.

The gene calls are TRBV19 and TRBJ2-1; tentatively, D is TRBD2 (5 bases). This CDR3 contains 14 residues. V lost 5 bases, J lost 3 bases, and 11 bases lay in between. Germline CDR1 is LNHDA and CDR2 is SQIVND (reference sequence). CDR3 coding DNA: TGTGCCAGTAGTCCCATAGGAGGCTACAATGAGCAGTTCTTC. Its translation: CASSPIGGYNEQFF.

This clone was seen only a few times. This sequence joins TRBV5-6 and TRBJ2-1, with TRBD2 matching 9 bases. Germline CDR1 reads SGHDT; CDR2 reads YYEEEE. CDR3 length: 16 residues. With 0 bases clipped from V and 4 bases from J, the junction kept 5 bases outside the gene matches. The CDR3 reads CASSLGRAGGYNEQFF. The CDR3 region has the DNA TGTGCCAGCAGCTTGGGGCGAGCGGGGGGTTACAATGAGCAGTTCTTC.

The gene calls are TRBV6-6 and TRBJ1-4; no clear D. V lost 6 bases to trimming and J lost 8 bases, with 16 bases between them. Germline CDR1 MNHNY, CDR2 SVGAGI (reference sequence). The CDR3 loop spans 14 amino acids. CDR3 region: CASREVLRDEKLFF. For the CDR3, the DNA is TGTGCCAGCAGGGAGGTCTTAAGAGACGAAAAACTGTTTTTT.